This T cell receptor (beta chain) was profiled in a study of blood T cell repertoires in COVID-19. The CDR3 spans 18 residues. V was pared by 2 bases and J by 0 bases, with 3 bases of the junction left unmatched. CDR1 is SGHRS and CDR2 is YFSETQ in the germline V gene. Some clones are missing from TCRdb's copy, which holds only in-frame ones; the method was immunoSEQ multiplex PCR. The profile covers a few hundred thousand clones, with more than 80% appearing a single time and about 3.5% taken by the ten largest. Sequenced: PBMCs or T cells enriched from blood (not recorded which). V is TRBV5-1 and J is TRBJ2-6; TRBD2 agrees at 12 bases. This sequence was found in a woman younger than 35 in a cohort exposed to, infected with or recovered from COVID-19 (not recorded which). The CDR3 protein is CASSFTSGGTSGANVLTF. Here the CDR3 DNA reads TGCGCCAGCAGCTTTACTAGCGGGGGGACCTCTGGGGCCAACGTCCTGACTTTC.